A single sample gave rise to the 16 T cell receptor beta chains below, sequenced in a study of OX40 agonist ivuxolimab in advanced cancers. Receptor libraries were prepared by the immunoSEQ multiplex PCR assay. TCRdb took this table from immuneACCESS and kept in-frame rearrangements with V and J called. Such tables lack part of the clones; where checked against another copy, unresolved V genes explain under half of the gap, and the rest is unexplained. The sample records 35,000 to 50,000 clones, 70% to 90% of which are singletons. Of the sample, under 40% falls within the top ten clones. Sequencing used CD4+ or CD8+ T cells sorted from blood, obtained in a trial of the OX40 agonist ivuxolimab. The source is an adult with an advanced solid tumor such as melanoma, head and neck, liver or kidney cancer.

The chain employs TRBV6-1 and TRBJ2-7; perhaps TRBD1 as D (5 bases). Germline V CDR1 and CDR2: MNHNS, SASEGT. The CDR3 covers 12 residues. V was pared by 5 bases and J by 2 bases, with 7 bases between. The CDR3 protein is CASSSTAYEQYF. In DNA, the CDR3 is TGTGCCAGCAGTTCGACAGCCTACGAGCAGTACTTC.

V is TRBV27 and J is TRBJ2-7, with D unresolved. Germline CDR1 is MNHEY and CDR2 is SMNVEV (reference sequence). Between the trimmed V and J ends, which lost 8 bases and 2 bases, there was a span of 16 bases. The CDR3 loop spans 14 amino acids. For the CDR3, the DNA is TGTGCCAGCGGTACATCCCTCTTCCCCTACGAGCAGTACTTC. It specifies CASGTSLFPYEQYF.

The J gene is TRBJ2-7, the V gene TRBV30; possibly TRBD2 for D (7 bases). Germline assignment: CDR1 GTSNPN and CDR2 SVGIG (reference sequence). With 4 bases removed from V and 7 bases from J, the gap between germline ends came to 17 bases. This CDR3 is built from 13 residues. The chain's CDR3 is CAWMVAGAREQYF. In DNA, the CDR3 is TGTGCCTGGATGGTTGCGGGGGCAAGGGAGCAGTACTTC.

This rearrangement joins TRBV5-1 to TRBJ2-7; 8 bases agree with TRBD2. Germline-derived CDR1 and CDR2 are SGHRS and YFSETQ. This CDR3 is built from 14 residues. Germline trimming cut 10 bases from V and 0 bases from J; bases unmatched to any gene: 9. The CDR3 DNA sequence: TGCGCCCGCGGGGGCGGGGGGAGCTCCTACGAGCAGTACTTC. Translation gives CARGGGGSSYEQYF.

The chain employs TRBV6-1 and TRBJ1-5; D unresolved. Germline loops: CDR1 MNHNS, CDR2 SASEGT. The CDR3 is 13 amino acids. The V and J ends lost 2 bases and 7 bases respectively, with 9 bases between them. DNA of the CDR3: TGTGCCAGCAGTGAAACGGGGAGCCAGCCCCAGCATTTT. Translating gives CASSETGSQPQHF.

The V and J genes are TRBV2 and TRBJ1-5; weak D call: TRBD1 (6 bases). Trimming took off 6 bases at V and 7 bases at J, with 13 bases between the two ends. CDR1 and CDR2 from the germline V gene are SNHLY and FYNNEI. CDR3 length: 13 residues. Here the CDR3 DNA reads TGTGCCAGCAGAGACACAGGGAACCAGCCCCAGCATTTT. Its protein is CASRDTGNQPQHF.

The CDR3 spells CASSPFTDTQYF. CDR3 DNA sequence: TGTGCCAGCAGCCCCTTCACAGATACGCAGTATTTT. The chain is built from TRBV14 and TRBJ2-3; D uncertain. Trimming removed 4 bases at V and 2 bases at J, with 4 bases between. CDR3 length: 12 amino acids. The germline CDR1 and CDR2 sequences are SGHDN and FVKESK.

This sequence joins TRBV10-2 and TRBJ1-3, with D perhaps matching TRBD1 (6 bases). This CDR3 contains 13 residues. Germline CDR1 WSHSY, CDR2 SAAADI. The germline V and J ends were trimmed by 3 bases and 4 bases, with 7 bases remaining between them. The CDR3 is CASSDDRGNTIYF. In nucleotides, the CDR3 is TGCGCCAGCAGTGATGACAGGGGAAACACCATATATTTT.

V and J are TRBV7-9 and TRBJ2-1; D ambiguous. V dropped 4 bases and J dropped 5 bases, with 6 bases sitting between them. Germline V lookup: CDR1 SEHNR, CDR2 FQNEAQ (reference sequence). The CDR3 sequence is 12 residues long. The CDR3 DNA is TGTGCCAGCAGCTCCTCGGACAATGAGCAGTTCTTC. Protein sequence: CASSSSDNEQFF.

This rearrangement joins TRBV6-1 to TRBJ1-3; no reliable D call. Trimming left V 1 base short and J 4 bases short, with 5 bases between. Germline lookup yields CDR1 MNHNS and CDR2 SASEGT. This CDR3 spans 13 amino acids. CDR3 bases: TGTGCCAGCAGTGAAGACGGCGGAAACACCATATATTTT. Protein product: CASSEDGGNTIYF.

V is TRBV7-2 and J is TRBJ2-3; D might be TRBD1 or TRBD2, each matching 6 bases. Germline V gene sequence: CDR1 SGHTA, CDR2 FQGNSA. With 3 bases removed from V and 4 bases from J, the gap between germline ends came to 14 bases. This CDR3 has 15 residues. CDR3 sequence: CASSFWGAPADTQYF. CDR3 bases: TGTGCCAGCAGCTTTTGGGGGGCGCCCGCAGATACGCAGTATTTT.

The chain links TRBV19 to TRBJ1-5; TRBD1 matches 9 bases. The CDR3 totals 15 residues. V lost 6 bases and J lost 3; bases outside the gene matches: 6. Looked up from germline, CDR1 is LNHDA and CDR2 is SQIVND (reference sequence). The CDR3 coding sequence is TGTGCCAGTAGGAGAGACAGGGGGGCCAATCAGCCCCAGCATTTT. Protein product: CASRRDRGANQPQHF. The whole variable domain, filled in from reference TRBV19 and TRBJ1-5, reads DGGITQSPKYLFRKEGQNVTLSCEQNLNHDAMYWYRQDPGQGLRLIYYSQIVNDFQKGDIAEGYSVSREKKESFPLTVTSAQKNPTAFYLCASRRDRGANQPQHFGDGTRLSIL.

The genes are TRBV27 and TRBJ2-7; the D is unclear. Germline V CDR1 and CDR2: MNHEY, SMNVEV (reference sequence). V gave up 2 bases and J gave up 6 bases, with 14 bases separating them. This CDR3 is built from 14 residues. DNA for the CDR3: TGTGCCAGCAGTTTAGTGGGATCCCGTGGCGAGCAGTACTTC. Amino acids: CASSLVGSRGEQYF.

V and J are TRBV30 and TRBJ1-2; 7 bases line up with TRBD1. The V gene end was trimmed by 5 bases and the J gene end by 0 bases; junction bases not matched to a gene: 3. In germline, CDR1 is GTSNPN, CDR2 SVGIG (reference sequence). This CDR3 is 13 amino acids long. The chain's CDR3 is CAWGGQPNYGYTF. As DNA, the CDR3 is TGTGCCTGGGGGGGACAGCCTAACTATGGCTACACCTTC.

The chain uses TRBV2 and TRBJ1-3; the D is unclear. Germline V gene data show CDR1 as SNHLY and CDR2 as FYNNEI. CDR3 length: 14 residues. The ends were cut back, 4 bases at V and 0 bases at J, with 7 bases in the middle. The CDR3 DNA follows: TGTGCCAGCAGTGCAAGTACCTCTGGAAACACCATATATTTT. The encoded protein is CASSASTSGNTIYF.

CDR3 sequence: CATEGLAGEDTQYF. In DNA, the CDR3 is TGTGCCACCGAAGGACTAGCGGGAGAAGATACGCAGTATTTT. The V and J genes are TRBV6-1 and TRBJ2-3; 13 nucleotides align to TRBD2. Germline V CDR1 and CDR2: MNHNS, SASEGT. The CDR3 covers 14 residues. V was clipped by 10 bases and J by 5 bases; unmatched bases: 6.